Many counts were recorded for the clone carrying this TCR beta chain. The V gene lost 5 bases and the J gene lost 7 bases, with 8 bases spanning the gap. The CDR3 is 12 amino acids. Germline CDR1 is MNHEY and CDR2 is SMNVEV (reference sequence). This sample was taken from a study of chronic HIV infection and antiretroviral therapy. Each CDR3 protein gets one entry after TCRdb re-called the 5' RACE reads with MiXCR. The sample includes 39,000 or so distinct CDR3 sequences, 7% to 10% of them seen just once. Sequencing was carried out using peripheral blood. This chain joins TRBV27 and TRBJ2-2; D is undetermined. The receptor was isolated from an adult who had HIV and had not received antiretroviral therapy, or was an uninfected healthy control (not recorded which). The CDR3 reads CASSVWFGELFF. The CDR3 region has the DNA TGTGCCAGCAGTGTCTGGTTCGGGGAGCTGTTTTTT.